The clone carrying this T cell receptor (beta chain) showed up just a few times. Its antigen is undetermined. Serum thyroxine and TRAb, along with clinical symptoms, thyroid ultrasound and orbital computed tomography, were what diagnosis relied on. PBMCs were isolated from a 10 ml sample of fresh peripheral blood. This record comes from a study of Graves' ophthalmopathy and Graves' hyperthyroidism. General observations from the study: Sensitivity of 85% to 90% and specificity of nearly 82% were achieved when a 13-signature model separated ophthalmopathy from stable hyperthyroidism. Most thyroid clonotypes with frequency above 0.001 were detected in blood too.

The CDR3 sequence is 12 residues long. Per the germline V gene, CDR1 is DFQATT and CDR2 is SNEGSKA (reference sequence). V lost 6 bases and J 4 bases, leaving 11 bases between the germline ends. For repertoire sequencing, the TCR beta CDR3 regions were amplified from RNA transcripts. An initial RT-PCR round employing HTBI primers preceded a second-round multiplex PCR. TCRdb re-called the multiplex PCR reads through MiXCR, storing one row per CDR3 protein. The repertoire holds about 660,000 distinct CDR3 sequences, with roughly 39% as singletons. The clonotype comes from an adult man with Graves' ophthalmopathy. The sample was peripheral blood. This chain joins TRBV20-1 and TRBJ2-3; D is tentatively TRBD1 or TRBD2 (5 bases each). Here the CDR3 reads CSARVGADTQYF. The CDR3 nucleotides read TGCAGTGCGAGGGTGGGGGCAGATACGCAGTATTTT.